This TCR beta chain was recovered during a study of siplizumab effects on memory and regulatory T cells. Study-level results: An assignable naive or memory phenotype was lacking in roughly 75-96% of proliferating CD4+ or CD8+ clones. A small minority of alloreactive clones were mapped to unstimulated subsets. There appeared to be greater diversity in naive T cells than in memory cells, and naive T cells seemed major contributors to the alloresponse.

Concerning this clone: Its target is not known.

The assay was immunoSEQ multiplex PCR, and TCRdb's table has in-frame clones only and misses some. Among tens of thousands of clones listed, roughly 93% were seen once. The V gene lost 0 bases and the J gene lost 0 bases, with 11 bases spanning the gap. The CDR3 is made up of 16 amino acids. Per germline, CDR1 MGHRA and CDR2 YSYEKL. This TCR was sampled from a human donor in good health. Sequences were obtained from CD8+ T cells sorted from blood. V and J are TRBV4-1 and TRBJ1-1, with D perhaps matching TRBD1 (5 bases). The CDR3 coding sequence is TGCGCCAGCAGCCAAGATCAGGGATTCTTGAACACTGAAGCTTTCTTT. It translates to CASSQDQGFLNTEAFF.